The 31 T cell receptor beta chains presented below share a single source sample, sequenced in a study of T cells in Graves' hyperthyroidism and ophthalmopathy. The investigators amplified TCR beta CDR3 regions from RNA transcripts. A first-round RT-PCR of the TCR CDR3 used the HTBI primer set. TCRdb ran MiXCR on the multiplex PCR reads and lists one entry per CDR3 protein. Among under 400,000 distinct CDR3 sequences listed, 16% were seen once. Source material: blood. These receptors were obtained from a man under 40 with Graves' hyperthyroidism.

The J gene is TRBJ2-1, the V gene TRBV5-1; D ambiguous. The V end was cut by 0 bases, the J end by 2 bases, with 6 bases between. The germline gives CDR1 SGHRS, CDR2 YFSETQ. This CDR3 contains 14 residues. CDR3 residues: CASSLGSAYNEQFF. DNA for the CDR3: TGCGCCAGCAGCTTGGGCAGCGCCTACAATGAGCAGTTCTTC.

The gene calls are TRBV5-1 and TRBJ2-1, with 10 bases fitting TRBD2. This CDR3 region has 15 residues. The V gene end was trimmed by 1 base and the J gene end by 12 bases; junction bases not matched to a gene: 10. Germline CDR1 SGHRS, CDR2 YFSETQ. The CDR3, as DNA: TGCGCCAGCAGCTTGTCCCTAGCGGGAGTTAATAGGCAGTTCTTC. Protein: CASSLSLAGVNRQFF. Together with reference TRBV5-1 and TRBJ2-1, the CDR3 gives the full variable domain: KAGVTQTPRYLIKTRGQQVTLSCSPISGHRSVSWYQQTPGQGLQFLFEYFSETQRNKGNFPGRFSGRQFSNSRSEMNVSTLELGDSALYLCASSLSLAGVNRQFFGPGTRLTVL.

V usage is TRBV29-1 and J usage is TRBJ2-3; D may be TRBD1 or TRBD2 (5 bases each). The germline V gene encodes CDR1 SQVTM and CDR2 ANQGSEA. The CDR3 is made up of 14 amino acids. V gave up 0 bases and J gave up 0 bases, with 7 bases separating them. The CDR3 reads CSVEEGTSTDTQYF. The CDR3 DNA is TGCAGCGTTGAAGAGGGGACCAGCACAGATACGCAGTATTTT.

This clonotype turned up a few times. This chain joins TRBV29-1 and TRBJ2-1; 15 bases are a match to TRBD2. The trim removed 6 bases at V and 0 bases at J, leaving 9 bases unmatched. CDR3 length: 18 residues. Germline V lookup: CDR1 SQVTM, CDR2 ANQGSEA. The CDR3 DNA reads TGCAGCGTGGGGCCGGGACTAGCGGGAGGAAGCTCCTACAATGAGCAGTTCTTC. Translated: CSVGPGLAGGSSYNEQFF.

This clonotype was observed at least ten times. This chain connects TRBV28 to TRBJ2-2; possible D gene TRBD2, 6 bases. This CDR3 region has 14 residues. Per germline, CDR1 MDHEN and CDR2 SYDVKM. V was cut by 10 bases and J by 4 bases, with 16 bases left in between. CDR3 in amino acids: CATGSGGFTGELFF. The CDR3 nucleotides are TGTGCCACCGGGAGCGGCGGATTCACCGGGGAGCTGTTTTTT.

About this clonotype: This may be a read error, as it is one base from a much larger clone. The CDR3 end shows no conserved phenylalanine or tryptophan, and so a read error is likely. The CDR3 DNA is TGTGCCAGCAGCTCCTGGAGCACAGATACGCAGTATCTT. Translating it yields CASSSWSTDTQYL. V and J are TRBV11-3 and TRBJ2-3; D is uncertain. Germline lookup yields CDR1 SGHNT and CDR2 YENEEA. The CDR3 sequence is 13 residues long. Trimming removed 4 bases from V and 0 bases from J, with 5 bases in between.

This clonotype was observed many times. V and J are TRBV29-1 and TRBJ1-1, with 8 nucleotides matching TRBD1. The CDR3 loop spans 12 amino acids. Germline V gives CDR1 SQVTM, CDR2 ANQGSEA. J was trimmed by 3 bases and V by 4 bases; bases with no gene match: 1. The chain's CDR3 is CSVGGQDTEAFF. The DNA of the CDR3 is TGCAGCGTTGGGGGACAGGACACTGAAGCTTTCTTT.

This clonotype was seen ten or more times. The chain joins TRBV28 to TRBJ1-2, with a possible D match to TRBD1 (6 bases). V lost 7 bases and J 2 bases, leaving 14 bases between the germline ends. The CDR3 is 14 amino acids. Looked up from germline, CDR1 is MDHEN and CDR2 is SYDVKM. Written as DNA, the CDR3 is TGTGCCAGCAAAAACCAGGGGCTGAACTATGGCTACACCTTC. Amino acid sequence: CASKNQGLNYGYTF.

This clonotype occurred many times. The rearrangement links TRBV11-2 to TRBJ2-1; D unresolved. The germline gives CDR1 SGHAT, CDR2 FQNNGV. This CDR3 spans 16 amino acids. Trimming left V 1 base short and J 0 bases short, with 10 bases between. Here the CDR3 DNA reads TGTGCCAGCAGCTTAGTACGTTACAGCTCCTACAATGAGCAGTTCTTC. Its protein product is CASSLVRYSSYNEQFF.

This clonotype came up many times. The genes are TRBV2 and TRBJ2-7; a possible D gene is TRBD1 (5 bases). Germline V CDR1 and CDR2: SNHLY, FYNNEI. CDR3 length: 12 amino acids. The V gene lost 6 bases and the J gene lost 5 bases, with 11 bases spanning the gap. The CDR3 DNA follows: TGTGCCAGCAGGGCAGGGATGGACGAGCAGTACTTC. Translation gives CASRAGMDEQYF.

This clonotype was found many times. The chain combines TRBV27 with TRBJ1-2; unclear D gene. CDR3 size: 13 residues. The germline gives CDR1 MNHEY, CDR2 SMNVEV (reference sequence). Trimming stripped 6 bases from V and 3 bases from J, with 11 bases between. The CDR3 is CASSPQADYGYTF. The DNA for the CDR3 is TGTGCCAGCAGCCCTCAGGCTGACTATGGCTACACCTTC.

This clonotype was detected ten times or more. The chain employs TRBV20-1 and TRBJ2-7, with TRBD2 matching over 10 bases. The CDR3 extends over 13 amino acids. Per germline, CDR1 DFQATT and CDR2 SNEGSKA (reference sequence). Trimming cost V 3 bases and J 6 bases; bases outside gene matches: 5. The DNA of the CDR3 is TGCAGTGCTAGTATTAGCGGGAGGCCCGAGCAGTACTTC. It codes for CSASISGRPEQYF.

This clonotype was detected ten times or more. The J gene is TRBJ1-2, the V gene TRBV11-3; 8 bases align to TRBD1. After removal of 7 bases from V and 6 bases from J, the junction contained 4 bases not matched to a gene. The CDR3 contains 12 residues. Germline V gene lookup returns CDR1 SGHNT and CDR2 YENEEA. CDR3 protein: CASTDRVHGYTF. The CDR3 coding sequence is TGTGCCAGCACGGACAGGGTCCATGGCTACACCTTC.

The chain joins TRBV18 to TRBJ2-7; D might be TRBD1 or TRBD2, each matching 5 bases. Germline CDR1 KGHSH, CDR2 LQKENI. V shed 2 bases and J shed 4 bases, with 15 bases lying between them. This CDR3 region has 15 residues. CDR3 bases: TGTGCCAGCTCACCAATCACAGGAGGTTTGTACGAGCAGTACTTC. Protein: CASSPITGGLYEQYF.

The chain links TRBV11-2 to TRBJ2-7, with 9 bases that match TRBD1. CDR3 length equals 17 residues. The ends lost 8 bases at V and 2 bases at J; junction bases unmatched: 16. CDR1 is SGHAT and CDR2 is FQNNGV in the germline V gene. CDR3 amino acids: CASGPFGGTGSTYEQYF. The CDR3 DNA reads as TGTGCCAGCGGCCCCTTTGGCGGGACAGGGTCCACCTACGAGCAGTACTTC.

Note on this clonotype: A much bigger clone sits one base away, suggesting this may be a read error. The V gene is TRBV5-1, the J gene TRBJ2-7; maybe TRBD2 (6 bases). In germline, CDR1 is SGHRS, CDR2 YFSETQ. The CDR3 spans 14 residues. CDR3 sequence (DNA): TGCGCCAGCAGCTTAGCGGGTCCAGCCTACGAGCGGTACTTC. This sequence encodes CASSLAGPAYERYF.

In this sample, this clonotype turned up many times. The chain joins TRBV10-3 to TRBJ2-1, with 10 positions matching TRBD1. V lost 2 bases, J lost 9 bases, and 16 bases stayed unmatched. CDR3 length equals 18 residues. Germline V CDR1 and CDR2: ENHRY, SYGVKD. This CDR3 reads CAISEAPPGDRGRGEQFF. The CDR3 DNA follows: TGTGCCATCAGTGAGGCCCCACCGGGGGACAGGGGAAGAGGTGAGCAGTTCTTC.

At least ten counts were recorded for this clonotype. The chain links TRBV5-5 to TRBJ2-7, with TRBD2 matching over 7 bases. V trimming: 2 bases; J trimming: 3 bases; junction bases outside the gene matches: 11. Germline lookup yields CDR1 SGHKS and CDR2 YYEKEE (reference sequence). This CDR3 has 16 residues. This chain's CDR3 is CASSFYPGTGGYEQYF. The CDR3 DNA follows: TGTGCCAGCAGCTTCTACCCCGGGACGGGGGGCTACGAGCAGTACTTC.

On this clonotype itself: A much larger clone differs from this one at a single base, so this may be a read error. The J gene is TRBJ1-1, the V gene TRBV12-3 or TRBV12-4, with no clear D. This CDR3 region has 12 residues. Deletions cut 6 bases from V and 9 bases from J, with 14 bases between. The CDR3 loop is CASSRGEAQAFF. CDR3 bases: TGTGCCAGCAGCCGAGGAGAGGCACAAGCTTTCTTT.

The table lists this clonotype with many counts. This chain links TRBV18 with TRBJ2-7, with 7 nucleotides matching TRBD1. This CDR3 is 14 amino acids long. The V gene's germline CDR1 is KGHSH and CDR2 LQKENI. V was pared by 4 bases and J by 3 bases, with 6 bases of the junction left unmatched. CDR3 amino acids: CASSRDRAIYEQYF. The CDR3 DNA reads TGTGCCAGCTCACGGGACAGAGCAATCTACGAGCAGTACTTC. The variable domain in full, with the rest retrieved from reference TRBV18 and TRBJ2-7, is NAGVMQNPRHLVRRRGQEARLRCSPMKGHSHVYWYRQLPEEGLKFMVYLQKENIIDESGMPKERFSAEFPKEGPSILRIQQVVRGDSAAYFCASSRDRAIYEQYFGPGTRLTVT.

The rearrangement uses TRBV12-3 or TRBV12-4 and TRBJ1-4, with D hard to call. CDR3 length: 13 residues. V lost 5 bases, J lost 6 bases, and 10 bases lay in between. The chain's CDR3 is CASSGPLDEKLFF. The CDR3 DNA reads TGTGCCAGCAGTGGGCCCTTAGATGAAAAACTGTTTTTT.

The table lists this clonotype with many counts. The chain recombines TRBV4-1 with TRBJ2-1, with D possibly matching TRBD1 (6 bases). CDR3 length: 15 amino acids. Germline V CDR1 and CDR2: MGHRA, YSYEKL. Trimming left V 3 bases short and J 1 base short, with 10 bases between. The CDR3 is CASSQGARSYNEQFF. As DNA, the CDR3 is TGCGCCAGCAGCCAGGGGGCCCGGTCCTACAATGAGCAGTTCTTC.

The chain carries TRBV12-3 or TRBV12-4 and TRBJ2-2; either TRBD1 or TRBD2 may fit D (5 bases each). The CDR3 contains 15 residues. V was trimmed by 3 bases and J by 1 base, leaving 9 bases between them. The CDR3 nucleotides read TGTGCCAGCAGTTTGGGACGACAGAACACCGGGGAGCTGTTTTTT. Protein product: CASSLGRQNTGELFF.

This clonotype has just one count. The chain recombines TRBV7-9 with TRBJ1-4; D might be TRBD1 (6 bases). The germline V and J ends were trimmed by 3 bases and 7 bases, with 12 bases remaining between them. The CDR3 is 14 residues long. The V gene's germline CDR1 is SEHNR and CDR2 FQNEAQ (reference sequence). CDR3 sequence: CASSFGTRSEKLFF. The CDR3, as DNA: TGTGCCAGCAGCTTCGGGACACGGAGTGAAAAACTGTTTTTT.

This clonotype was recorded at least ten times. The CDR3 DNA sequence: TGTGCCTGGAGTGGGTGGGGATCGGACACTGAAGCTTTCTTT. It codes for CAWSGWGSDTEAFF. The V and J genes are TRBV30 and TRBJ1-1; D uncertain. The CDR3 length is 14 residues. Trimming cost V 1 base and J 3 bases, with 12 bases left between them. Germline CDR1 is GTSNPN and CDR2 is SVGIG (reference sequence).

This clonotype was seen at least ten times. The chain is built from TRBV7-8 and TRBJ2-3; D ambiguous. V was cut by 5 bases and J by 2 bases, with 20 bases left in between. The CDR3 has 17 residues. CDR1 is SGHVS, CDR2 FQNEAQ, per germline. This chain's CDR3 is CASSVPSRVGLTDTQYF. The CDR3 bases are TGTGCCAGCAGCGTTCCCAGCCGTGTTGGGCTCACAGATACGCAGTATTTT.

This clonotype was found many times. The chain carries TRBV7-2 and TRBJ2-7; 7 bases map to TRBD1. V was clipped by 8 bases and J by 3 bases; unmatched bases: 7. The CDR3 is made up of 13 amino acids. Germline V CDR1 and CDR2: SGHTA, FQGNSA. The CDR3 is CASGYRGYYEQYF. The CDR3 DNA sequence: TGTGCCAGCGGTTACAGGGGCTACTACGAGCAGTACTTC.

The table lists this clonotype with many counts. The V call is TRBV6-5, the J call TRBJ2-1; no firm D call. V lost 1 base, J lost 8 bases, and 9 bases lay in between. From germline, CDR1 is MNHEY and CDR2 SVGAGI. This CDR3 contains 13 residues. The CDR3 here is CASSYFRTDEQFF. In nucleotides, the CDR3 is TGTGCCAGCAGTTACTTCAGGACCGATGAGCAGTTCTTC.

As for this clonotype: A much bigger clone sits one base away, suggesting this may be a read error. V usage is TRBV30 and J usage is TRBJ1-5; 8 nucleotides line up with TRBD1. In germline, CDR1 is GTSNPN, CDR2 SVGIG (reference sequence). The trim removed 4 bases at V and 7 bases at J, leaving 9 bases unmatched. This CDR3 spans 14 amino acids. CDR3 protein: CAWNAGGAEQPQHF. The CDR3, as DNA: TGTGCCTGGAACGCAGGGGGCGCTGAGCAGCCCCAGCATTTT.

This clonotype was recorded a few times. The rearrangement joins TRBV20-1 to TRBJ2-3; the D gene is possibly TRBD1 (5 bases). The CDR3 contains 13 residues. Trimming removed 0 bases at V and 6 bases at J, with 10 bases between. CDR1 is DFQATT, CDR2 SNEGSKA, per germline (reference sequence). The CDR3 DNA reads TGCAGTGCTAGAGATCCCAGGGCGGATACGCAGTATTTT. Residues: CSARDPRADTQYF.

The chain has TRBV24-1 and TRBJ2-2; possibly TRBD2 for D (6 bases). Trimming took 4 bases from V and 7 from J, leaving 15 bases between them. The CDR3 sequence is 15 residues long. Germline V gene data show CDR1 as KGHDR and CDR2 as SFDVKD. The CDR3 loop reads CATSDPGLGGGELFF. CDR3 nucleotides: TGTGCCACCAGTGACCCGGGACTGGGTGGCGGGGAGCTGTTTTTT.